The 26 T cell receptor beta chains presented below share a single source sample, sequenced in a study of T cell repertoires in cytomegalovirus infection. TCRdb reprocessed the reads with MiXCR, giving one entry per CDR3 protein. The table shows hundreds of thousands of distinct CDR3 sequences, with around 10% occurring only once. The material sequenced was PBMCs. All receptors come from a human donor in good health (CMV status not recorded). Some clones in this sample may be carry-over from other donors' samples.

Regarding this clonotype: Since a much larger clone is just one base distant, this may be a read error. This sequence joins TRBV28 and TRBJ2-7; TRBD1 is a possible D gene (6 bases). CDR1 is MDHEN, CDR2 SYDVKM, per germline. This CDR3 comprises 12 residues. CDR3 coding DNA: TGTGCCAGCAGTTTCTTTGGGGGCGAGCAGCACGTC. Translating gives CASSFFGGEQHV.

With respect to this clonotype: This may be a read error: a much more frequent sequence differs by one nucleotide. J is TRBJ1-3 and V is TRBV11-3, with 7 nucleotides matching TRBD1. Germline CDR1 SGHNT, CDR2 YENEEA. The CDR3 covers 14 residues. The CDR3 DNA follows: TGTGCCAGCAGTACAGGGGACTCTGGAGACACCATATATTTT. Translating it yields CASSTGDSGDTIYF.

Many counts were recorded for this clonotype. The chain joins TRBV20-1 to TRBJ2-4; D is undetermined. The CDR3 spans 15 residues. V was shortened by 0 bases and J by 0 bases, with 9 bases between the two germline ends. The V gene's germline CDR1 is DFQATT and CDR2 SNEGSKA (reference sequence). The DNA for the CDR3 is TGCAGTGCTAGAGATCGACGGCAAGCCAAAAACATTCAGTACTTC. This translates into CSARDRRQAKNIQYF.

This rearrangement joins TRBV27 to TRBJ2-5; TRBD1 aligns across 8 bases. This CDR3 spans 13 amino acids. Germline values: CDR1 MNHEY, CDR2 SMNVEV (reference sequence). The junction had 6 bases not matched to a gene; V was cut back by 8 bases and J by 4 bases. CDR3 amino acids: CASGQGIGETQYF. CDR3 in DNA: TGTGCCAGCGGACAGGGTATAGGAGAGACCCAGTACTTC.

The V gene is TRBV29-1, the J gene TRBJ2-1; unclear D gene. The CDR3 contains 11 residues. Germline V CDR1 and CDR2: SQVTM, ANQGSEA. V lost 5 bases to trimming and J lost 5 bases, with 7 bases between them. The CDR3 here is CSVPPHNEQFF. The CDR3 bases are TGCAGCGTTCCTCCCCACAATGAGCAGTTCTTC.

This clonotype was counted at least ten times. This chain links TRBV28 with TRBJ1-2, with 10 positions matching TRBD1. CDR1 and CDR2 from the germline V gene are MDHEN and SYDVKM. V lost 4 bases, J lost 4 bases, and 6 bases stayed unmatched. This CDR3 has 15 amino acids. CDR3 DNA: TGTGCCAGCAGTTGGCCCCGACAGGGGGCCTATGGCTACACCTTC. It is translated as CASSWPRQGAYGYTF.

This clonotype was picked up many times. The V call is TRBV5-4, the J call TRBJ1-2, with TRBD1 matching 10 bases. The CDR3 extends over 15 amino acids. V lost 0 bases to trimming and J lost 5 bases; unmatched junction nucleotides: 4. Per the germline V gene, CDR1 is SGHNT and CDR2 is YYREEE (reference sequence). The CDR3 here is CASSLGGQGFYGYTF. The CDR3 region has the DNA TGTGCCAGCAGCTTGGGGGGACAGGGGTTTTATGGCTACACCTTC.

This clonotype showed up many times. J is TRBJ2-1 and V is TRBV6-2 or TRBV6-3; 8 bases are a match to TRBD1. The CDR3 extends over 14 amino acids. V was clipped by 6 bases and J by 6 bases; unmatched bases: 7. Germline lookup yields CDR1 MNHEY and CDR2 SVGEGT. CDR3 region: CASRGQGRGNEQFF. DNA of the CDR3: TGTGCCAGCAGAGGACAGGGTAGGGGCAATGAGCAGTTCTTC.

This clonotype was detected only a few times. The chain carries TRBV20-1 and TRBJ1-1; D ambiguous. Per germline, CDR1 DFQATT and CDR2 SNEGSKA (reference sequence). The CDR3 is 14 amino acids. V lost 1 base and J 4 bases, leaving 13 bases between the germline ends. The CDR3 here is CSARVLREGTEAFF. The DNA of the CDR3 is TGCAGTGCTAGAGTTTTAAGGGAGGGCACTGAAGCTTTCTTT.

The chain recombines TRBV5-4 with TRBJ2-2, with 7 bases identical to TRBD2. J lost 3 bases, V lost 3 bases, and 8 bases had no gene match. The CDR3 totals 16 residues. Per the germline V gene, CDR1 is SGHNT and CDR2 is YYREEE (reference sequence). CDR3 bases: TGTGCCAGCAGCTACCCGACTAGCACGGACACCGGGGAGCTGTTTTTT. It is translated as CASSYPTSTDTGELFF.

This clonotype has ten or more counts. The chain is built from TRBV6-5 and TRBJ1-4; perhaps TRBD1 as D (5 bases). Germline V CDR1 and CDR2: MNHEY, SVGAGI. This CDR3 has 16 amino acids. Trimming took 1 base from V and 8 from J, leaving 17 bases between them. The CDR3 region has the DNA TGTGCCAGCAGTTACTTAAGAGCCGGGACTGGGGAAAAACTGTTTTTT. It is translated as CASSYLRAGTGEKLFF.

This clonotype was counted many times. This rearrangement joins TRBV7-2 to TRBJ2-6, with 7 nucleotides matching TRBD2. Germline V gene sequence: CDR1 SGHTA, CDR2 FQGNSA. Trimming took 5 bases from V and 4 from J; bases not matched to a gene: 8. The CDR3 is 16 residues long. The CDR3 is CASSVGGVSGANVLTF. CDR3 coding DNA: TGTGCCAGCAGCGTGGGGGGGGTGTCCGGGGCCAACGTCCTGACTTTC.

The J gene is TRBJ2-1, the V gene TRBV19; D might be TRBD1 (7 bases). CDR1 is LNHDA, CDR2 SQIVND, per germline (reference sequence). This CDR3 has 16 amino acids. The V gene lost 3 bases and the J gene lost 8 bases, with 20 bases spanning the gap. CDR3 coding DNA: TGTGCCAGTAGTATCGGGGCAGGGGGGCCTATCGATGAGCAGTTCTTC. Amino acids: CASSIGAGGPIDEQFF.

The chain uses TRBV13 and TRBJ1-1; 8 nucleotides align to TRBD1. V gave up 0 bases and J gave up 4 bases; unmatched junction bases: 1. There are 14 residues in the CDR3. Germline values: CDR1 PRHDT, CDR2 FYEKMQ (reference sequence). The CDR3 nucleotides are TGTGCCAGCAGCTTAGGGGACAGGGTCACTGAAGCTTTCTTT. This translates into CASSLGDRVTEAFF.

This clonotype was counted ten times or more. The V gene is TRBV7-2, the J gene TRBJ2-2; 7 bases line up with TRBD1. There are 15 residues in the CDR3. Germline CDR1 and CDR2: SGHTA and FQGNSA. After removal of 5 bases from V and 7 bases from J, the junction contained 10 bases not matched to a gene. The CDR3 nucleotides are TGTGCCAGCAGCATGTCTACAGGGGCCGGCGGGGAGCTGTTTTTT. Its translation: CASSMSTGAGGELFF.

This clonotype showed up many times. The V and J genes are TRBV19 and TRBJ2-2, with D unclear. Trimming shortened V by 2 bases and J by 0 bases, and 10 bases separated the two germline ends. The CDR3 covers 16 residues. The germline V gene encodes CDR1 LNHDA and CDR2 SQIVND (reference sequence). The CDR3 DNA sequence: TGTGCCAGTAGTATAAGGCCGGACCCGAACACCGGGGAGCTGTTTTTT. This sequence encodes CASSIRPDPNTGELFF.

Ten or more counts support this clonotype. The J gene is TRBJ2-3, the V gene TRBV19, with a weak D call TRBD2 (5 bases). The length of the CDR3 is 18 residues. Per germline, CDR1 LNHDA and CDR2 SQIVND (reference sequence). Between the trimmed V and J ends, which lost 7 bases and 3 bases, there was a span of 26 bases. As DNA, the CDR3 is TGTGCCAGTAACACCCATCCCACAGCGGCCAGGAGGACAGATACGCAGTATTTT. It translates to CASNTHPTAARRTDTQYF. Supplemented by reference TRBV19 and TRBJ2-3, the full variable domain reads DGGITQSPKYLFRKEGQNVTLSCEQNLNHDAMYWYRQDPGQGLRLIYYSQIVNDFQKGDIAEGYSVSREKKESFPLTVTSAQKNPTAFYLCASNTHPTAARRTDTQYFGPGTRLTVL.

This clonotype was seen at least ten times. In DNA, the CDR3 is TGTGCCAGCAGTTTACCCGACAGGGGGAACACTGAAGCTTTCTTT. Amino acids: CASSLPDRGNTEAFF. The chain has TRBV28 and TRBJ1-1; 8 bases match TRBD1. The CDR3 sequence is 15 residues long. Germline CDR1 reads MDHEN; CDR2 reads SYDVKM. V lost 2 bases to trimming and J lost 1 base; unmatched junction nucleotides: 3.

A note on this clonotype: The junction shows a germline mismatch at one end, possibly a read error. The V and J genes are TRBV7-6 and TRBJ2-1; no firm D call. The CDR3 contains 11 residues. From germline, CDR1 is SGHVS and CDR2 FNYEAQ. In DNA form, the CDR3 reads TGTGCTAGCAGCTGCGACAATGAGCAGTTCTTC. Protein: CASSCDNEQFF.

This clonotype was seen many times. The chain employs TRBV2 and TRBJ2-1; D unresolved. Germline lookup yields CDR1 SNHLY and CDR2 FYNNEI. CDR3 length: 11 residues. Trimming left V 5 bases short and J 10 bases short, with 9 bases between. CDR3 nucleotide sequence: TGTGCCAGCAGTTGGCTAGGAGAGCAGTTCTTC. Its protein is CASSWLGEQFF. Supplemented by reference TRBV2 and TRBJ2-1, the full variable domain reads EPEVTQTPSHQVTQMGQEVILRCVPISNHLYFYWYRQILGQKVEFLVSFYNNEISEKSEIFDDQFSVERPDGSNFTLKIRSTKLEDSAMYFCASSWLGEQFFGPGTRLTVL.

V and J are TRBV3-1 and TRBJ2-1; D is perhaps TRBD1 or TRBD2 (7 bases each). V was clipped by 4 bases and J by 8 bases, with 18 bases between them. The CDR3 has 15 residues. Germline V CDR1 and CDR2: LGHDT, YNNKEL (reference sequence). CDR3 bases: TGTGCCAGCAGCCGAAAGGGGAGGGGGCGATATGAGCAGTTCTTC. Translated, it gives CASSRKGRGRYEQFF.

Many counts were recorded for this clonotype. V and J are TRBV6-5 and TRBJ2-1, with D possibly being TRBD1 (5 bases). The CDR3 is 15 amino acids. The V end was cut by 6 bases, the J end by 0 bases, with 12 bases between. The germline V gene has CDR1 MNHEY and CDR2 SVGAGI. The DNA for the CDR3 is TGTGCCAGCAGAAACAGGATCAGCTCCTACAATGAGCAGTTCTTC. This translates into CASRNRISSYNEQFF.

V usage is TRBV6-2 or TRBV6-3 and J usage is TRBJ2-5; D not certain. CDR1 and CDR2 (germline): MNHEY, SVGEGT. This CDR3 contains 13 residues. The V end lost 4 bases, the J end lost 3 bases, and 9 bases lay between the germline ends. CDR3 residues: CASSSRVEETQYF. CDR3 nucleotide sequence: TGTGCCAGCAGTTCCCGTGTGGAAGAGACCCAGTACTTC.

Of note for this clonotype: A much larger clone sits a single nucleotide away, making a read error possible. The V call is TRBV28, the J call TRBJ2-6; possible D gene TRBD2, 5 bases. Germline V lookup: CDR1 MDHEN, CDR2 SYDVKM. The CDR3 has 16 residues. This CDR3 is CVSSLTTSSGANVLTF. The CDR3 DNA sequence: TGTGTCAGCAGTCTCACTACTAGCTCTGGGGCCAACGTCCTGACTTTC.

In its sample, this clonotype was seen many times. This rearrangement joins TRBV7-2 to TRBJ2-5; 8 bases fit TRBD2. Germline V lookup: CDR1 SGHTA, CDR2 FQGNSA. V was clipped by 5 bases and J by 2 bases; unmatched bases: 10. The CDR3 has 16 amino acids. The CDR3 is CASSVSFQRGQETQYF. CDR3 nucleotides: TGTGCCAGCAGCGTCTCGTTCCAGCGGGGGCAAGAGACCCAGTACTTC.

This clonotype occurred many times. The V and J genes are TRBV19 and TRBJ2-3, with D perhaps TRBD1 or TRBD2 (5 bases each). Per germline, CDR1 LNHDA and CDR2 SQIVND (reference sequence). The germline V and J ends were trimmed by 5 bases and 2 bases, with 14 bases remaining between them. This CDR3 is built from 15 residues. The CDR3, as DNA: TGTGCCAGTAGTCGGGACGAGTATTTCACAGATACGCAGTATTTT. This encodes CASSRDEYFTDTQYF.